What follows is one TCR beta chain and its context. Its specificity is unknown. The germline CDR1 and CDR2 sequences are MNHNS and SASEGT. The length of the CDR3 is 15 residues. The V gene lost 5 bases and the J gene lost 8 bases, with 19 bases spanning the gap. Using its own MiXCR run on the reads, TCRdb lists one record per CDR3 protein. The sample lists a few hundred thousand distinct CDR3 sequences, roughly 42% seen once, with about two fifths in the top ten. The sample comes from a study of T cell repertoires in cytomegalovirus infection. Whole-study context: CMV epitopes, recently identified HLA-C-restricted and well-studied HLA-B-restricted, were used.

Findings and caveats of the study: It was HLA-C-restricted CMV-specific TCR beta clonotypes that dominated the response ex vivo. Carriage of CMV together with the relevant HLA was identifiable through cumulative public TCR beta family frequency.

J is TRBJ2-1 and V is TRBV6-1, with a possible D match to TRBD2 (7 bases). This clonotype was obtained from a human donor in good health (CMV status not recorded). Some clones in this sample may be carry-over from other donors' samples. Specimen: cultured PBMCs, collected from culture after CMV antigen stimulation. CDR3 bases: TGTGCCAGCAGTCCGAGGGGGGGGAACAGGGATGAGCAGTTCTTC. Its protein product is CASSPRGGNRDEQFF.